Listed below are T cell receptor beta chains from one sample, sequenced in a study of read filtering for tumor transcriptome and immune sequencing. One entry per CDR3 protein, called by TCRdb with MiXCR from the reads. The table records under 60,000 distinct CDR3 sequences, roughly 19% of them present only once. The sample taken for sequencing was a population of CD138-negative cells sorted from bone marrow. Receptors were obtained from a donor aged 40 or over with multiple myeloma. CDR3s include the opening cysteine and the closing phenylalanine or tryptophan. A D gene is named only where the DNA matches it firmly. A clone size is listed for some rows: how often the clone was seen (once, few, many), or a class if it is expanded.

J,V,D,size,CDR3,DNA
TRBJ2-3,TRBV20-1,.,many,CSARDAIVSTDTQYF,TGCAGTGCTAGAGACGCCATAGTTAGCACAGATACGCAGTATTTT
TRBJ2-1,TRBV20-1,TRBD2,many,CSARGLAEHNEQFF,TGCAGTGCTAGAGGCCTAGCGGAGCACAATGAGCAGTTCTTC
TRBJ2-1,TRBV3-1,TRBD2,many,CASSPRRPAGGNEQFF,TGTGCCAGCAGCCCCCGAAGGCCAGCGGGGGGGAATGAGCAGTTCTTC
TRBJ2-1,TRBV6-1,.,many,CASSYGQNEQFF,TGTGCCAGCTCGTACGGCCAAAATGAGCAGTTCTTC
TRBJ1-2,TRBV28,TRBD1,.,CASTPDRVYTF,TGTGCCAGCACCCCCGACAGGGTGTACACCTTC
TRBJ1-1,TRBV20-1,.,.,CSARVTGFNGGYTEAFF,TGCAGTGCTAGGGTAACAGGGTTCAATGGTGGATACACTGAAGCTTTCTTT
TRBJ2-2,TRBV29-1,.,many,CSVEVYVGSNAGELFF,TGCAGCGTTGAAGTGTATGTGGGTAGCAACGCCGGGGAGCTGTTTTTT
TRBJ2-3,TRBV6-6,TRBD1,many,CASSGTGIPYF,TGTGCCAGCAGTGGGACAGGGATTCCGTATTTT
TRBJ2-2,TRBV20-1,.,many,CSARDHGADTGELFF,TGCAGTGCTAGAGATCACGGAGCGGACACCGGGGAGCTGTTTTTT
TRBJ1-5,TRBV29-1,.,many,CSVAPAGGQPQHF,TGCAGCGTTGCGCCGGCCGGAGGTCAGCCCCAGCATTTT
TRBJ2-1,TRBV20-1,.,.,CGAGVGGTYNEQFF,TGCGGTGCTGGAGTTGGCGGGACCTACAATGAGCAGTTCTTC
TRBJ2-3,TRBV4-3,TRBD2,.,CASSQGAGVTDTQYF,TGCGCCAGCAGCCAGGGAGCGGGAGTTACAGATACGCAGTATTTT
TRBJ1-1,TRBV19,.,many,CASSRQGEAAFF,TGTGCCAGTAGTAGGCAAGGTGAAGCAGCTTTCTTT